This passage covers 20 T cell receptor beta chains from one sample sequenced in a study of T-cell reconstitution after alpha-beta-depleted transplantation in children. Preparation of the TCRbeta library involved a method that used unique molecular identifiers. One entry per CDR3 protein, called by TCRdb with MiXCR from the PCR reads. The sample consists of a few hundred thousand distinct CDR3 sequences, over 20% of them appearing once. Sequencing used PBMCs from the stem cell graft donor, obtained from the stem cell graft. These receptors originate from a human donor who donated a stem cell graft to a child with acute myeloid leukemia.

The chain carries TRBV7-3 and TRBJ1-1; D gene unclear. The CDR3 covers 13 residues. Between the trimmed V and J ends, which lost 5 bases and 3 bases, there was a span of 10 bases. Germline V gives CDR1 SGHTA, CDR2 FQGTGA. The CDR3, as DNA: TGTGCCAGCAGCCACCAGGCGGACACTGAAGCTTTCTTT. It encodes CASSHQADTEAFF. Complete variable domain (other parts from reference TRBV7-3 and TRBJ1-1): GAGVSQTPSNKVTEKGKYVELRCDPISGHTALYWYRQSLGQGPEFLIYFQGTGAADDSGLPNDRFFAVRPEGSVSTLKIQRTERGDSAVYLCASSHQADTEAFFGQGTRLTVV.

This clonotype has more than one count but fewer than ten. CDR3 DNA sequence: TGCAGCGTGGCTAGACAGAGAAACACTGAAGCTTTCTTT. This translates into CSVARQRNTEAFF. The chain joins TRBV29-1 to TRBJ1-1; TRBD1 might be the D (5 bases). Per the germline V gene, CDR1 is SQVTM and CDR2 is ANQGSEA. The CDR3 has 13 amino acids. Trimming shortened V by 6 bases and J by 2 bases, and 13 bases separated the two germline ends.

This clonotype was counted only a few times. This chain links TRBV20-1 with TRBJ1-1, with D uncertain. Germline assignment: CDR1 DFQATT and CDR2 SNEGSKA (reference sequence). Trimming took off 6 bases at V and 0 bases at J, with 11 bases between the two ends. The length of the CDR3 is 13 residues. DNA for the CDR3: TGCAGTGCCAAGACACCTATGAACACTGAAGCTTTCTTT. This sequence encodes CSAKTPMNTEAFF.

This clonotype was observed a handful of times. The chain is built from TRBV11-3 and TRBJ2-5; D unresolved. Trimming took off 2 bases at V and 4 bases at J, with 8 bases between the two ends. Germline CDR1 is SGHNT and CDR2 is YENEEA. The length of the CDR3 is 13 residues. The CDR3 sequence: CASSLPVIETQYF. CDR3 in DNA: TGTGCCAGCAGCTTACCGGTTATAGAGACCCAGTACTTC.

The chain has TRBV12-3 or TRBV12-4 and TRBJ1-5, with D unresolved. This CDR3 contains 13 residues. V was trimmed by 3 bases and J by 5 bases, leaving 8 bases between them. The CDR3 nucleotides are TGTGCCAGCAGTTTCGGGAGAGATCAGCCCCAGCATTTT. This sequence encodes CASSFGRDQPQHF.

This clonotype was observed a handful of times. The rearrangement joins TRBV12-3 or TRBV12-4 to TRBJ2-7; TRBD2 agrees at 7 bases. J lost 4 bases, V lost 8 bases, and 14 bases had no gene match. The CDR3 spans 15 residues. The CDR3 DNA sequence: TGTGCCAGCGCCTCCCGGCTAGCGGCCTCTTACGAGCAGTACTTC. Its translation is CASASRLAASYEQYF.

The chain recombines TRBV20-1 with TRBJ1-1, with 7 bases fitting TRBD1. CDR1 is DFQATT and CDR2 is SNEGSKA in the germline V gene (reference sequence). There are 13 residues in the CDR3. The ends lost 6 bases at V and 5 bases at J; junction bases unmatched: 9. DNA of the CDR3: TGCAGTGCAGCAAACAGGGGTTGGACTGAAGCTTTCTTT. It codes for CSAANRGWTEAFF.

The chain uses TRBV5-1 and TRBJ2-3; 7 bases align to TRBD2. Germline CDR1 is SGHRS and CDR2 is YFSETQ. CDR3 length equals 16 residues. The V gene end was trimmed by 0 bases and the J gene end by 0 bases; junction bases not matched to a gene: 4. The CDR3 coding sequence is TGCGCCAGCAGCTTGGTTTTAGCGGGCAGCACAGATACGCAGTATTTT. This codes for CASSLVLAGSTDTQYF.

CDR3 nucleotides: TGTGCCAGCAGCTTACCGACTTGGACTAGCGAGTACAATGAGCAGTTCTTC. This codes for CASSLPTWTSEYNEQFF. The chain joins TRBV13 to TRBJ2-1, with 9 bases aligning to TRBD2. V dropped 2 bases and J dropped 4; count of bases not matched to a gene: 9. Germline V CDR1 and CDR2: PRHDT, FYEKMQ (reference sequence). The CDR3 covers 17 residues. Filled out from reference TRBV13 and TRBJ2-1, the complete variable domain reads AAGVIQSPRHLIKEKRETATLKCYPIPRHDTVYWYQQGPGQDPQFLISFYEKMQSDKGSIPDRFSAQQFSDYHSELNMSSLELGDSALYFCASSLPTWTSEYNEQFFGPGTRLTVL.

This clonotype was counted many times. The V and J genes are TRBV20-1 and TRBJ2-1; weak D call: TRBD2 (5 bases). This CDR3 comprises 14 residues. Trimming removed 5 bases from V and 5 bases from J, with 16 bases in between. Germline-derived CDR1 and CDR2 are DFQATT and SNEGSKA (reference sequence). CDR3 loop: CSALREVANNEQFF. The CDR3 bases are TGCAGTGCTCTTCGGGAAGTCGCAAACAATGAGCAGTTCTTC.

The rearrangement links TRBV11-2 to TRBJ2-1; TRBD2 might be the D (5 bases). The CDR3 runs to 13 residues. V was pared by 5 bases and J by 6 bases, with 11 bases between. CDR1 and CDR2 from the germline V gene are SGHAT and FQNNGV. The DNA for the CDR3 is TGTGCCAGCAGCGTAGGGCGGGTCAATGAGCAGTTCTTC. Amino acid sequence: CASSVGRVNEQFF.

The CDR3 spells CASSKLAGAYEQYF. The DNA for the CDR3 is TGTGCCAGCAGTAAACTAGCGGGAGCCTACGAGCAGTACTTC. J is TRBJ2-7 and V is TRBV28; 11 positions agree with TRBD2. Germline V CDR1 and CDR2: MDHEN, SYDVKM. The V and J ends lost 5 bases and 2 bases, in that order; junction bases with no gene match: 2. The CDR3 sequence is 14 residues long.

In its sample, this clonotype was seen many times. DNA of the CDR3: TGCAGCGTAATAGGACAGGGAAACACCGGGGAGCTGTTTTTT. It is translated as CSVIGQGNTGELFF. The chain is built from TRBV29-1 and TRBJ2-2, with 8 bases fitting TRBD1. CDR1 is SQVTM and CDR2 is ANQGSEA in the germline V gene. The CDR3 totals 14 residues. Trimming took 6 bases from V and 2 from J; bases not matched to a gene: 5.

This clonotype has more than one count but fewer than ten. V is TRBV10-2 and J is TRBJ2-7, with 7 bases that match TRBD2. CDR1 and CDR2 (germline): WSHSY, SAAADI. The CDR3 has 15 residues. Losses at the gene ends were 6 bases for V and 0 bases for J; bases not matched to a gene: 8. CDR3 nucleotides: TGCGCCAGCAGAATGGAGCCTAGCGGCTCCTACGAGCAGTACTTC. Amino acids: CASRMEPSGSYEQYF.

Many counts were recorded for this clonotype. The chain uses TRBV20-1 and TRBJ2-5, with TRBD1 matching 7 bases. This CDR3 contains 14 residues. Germline V lookup: CDR1 DFQATT, CDR2 SNEGSKA (reference sequence). After removal of 4 bases from V and 5 bases from J, the junction contained 10 bases not matched to a gene. CDR3 sequence (DNA): TGCAGTGCTACCTCCTCGACAGGGTCGGAGACCCAGTACTTC. Its protein is CSATSSTGSETQYF.

This clonotype has a count of ten or more. The genes are TRBV5-1 and TRBJ2-1; TRBD2 might be the D (6 bases). The germline V gene encodes CDR1 SGHRS and CDR2 YFSETQ. CDR3 length: 16 amino acids. V was pared by 0 bases and J by 0 bases, with 10 bases between. CDR3 sequence reads: CASSLAGDFSYNEQFF. CDR3 bases: TGCGCCAGCAGCTTGGCCGGGGACTTCTCCTACAATGAGCAGTTCTTC.

The table lists this clonotype with many counts. The J gene is TRBJ2-3, the V gene TRBV20-1; no clear D. Germline loops: CDR1 DFQATT, CDR2 SNEGSKA (reference sequence). Deletions cut 3 bases from V and 4 bases from J, with 5 bases between. CDR3 length: 11 amino acids. For the CDR3, the DNA is TGCAGTGCTAGTTTCGCAGATACGCAGTATTTT. Encoded protein: CSASFADTQYF.

V and J are TRBV11-1 and TRBJ2-3, with D tentatively TRBD2 (5 bases). V was clipped by 2 bases and J by 0 bases, with 9 bases between them. Germline-derived CDR1 and CDR2 are SGHAT and FQDESV (reference sequence). The CDR3 covers 15 residues. CDR3 nucleotides: TGTGCCAGCAGCTTACAATCGGGGAGCACAGATACGCAGTATTTT. Amino acid sequence: CASSLQSGSTDTQYF.

The J gene is TRBJ1-1, the V gene TRBV3-1; D might be TRBD1 (5 bases). V lost 1 base and J 7 bases, leaving 7 bases between the germline ends. Per germline, CDR1 LGHDT and CDR2 YNNKEL (reference sequence). This CDR3 contains 12 residues. The CDR3 DNA follows: TGTGCCAGCAGCCAAGGACAGCTTGAAGCTTTCTTT. Protein product: CASSQGQLEAFF.

This clonotype was detected a few times. The chain combines TRBV20-1 with TRBJ2-7, with D maybe TRBD2 (6 bases). This CDR3 is 14 amino acids long. Germline loops: CDR1 DFQATT, CDR2 SNEGSKA (reference sequence). Trimming took 6 bases from V and 0 from J, leaving 15 bases between them. CDR3 protein: CSALPASDSYEQYF. DNA for the CDR3: TGCAGTGCCCTCCCAGCTAGCGACTCCTACGAGCAGTACTTC.